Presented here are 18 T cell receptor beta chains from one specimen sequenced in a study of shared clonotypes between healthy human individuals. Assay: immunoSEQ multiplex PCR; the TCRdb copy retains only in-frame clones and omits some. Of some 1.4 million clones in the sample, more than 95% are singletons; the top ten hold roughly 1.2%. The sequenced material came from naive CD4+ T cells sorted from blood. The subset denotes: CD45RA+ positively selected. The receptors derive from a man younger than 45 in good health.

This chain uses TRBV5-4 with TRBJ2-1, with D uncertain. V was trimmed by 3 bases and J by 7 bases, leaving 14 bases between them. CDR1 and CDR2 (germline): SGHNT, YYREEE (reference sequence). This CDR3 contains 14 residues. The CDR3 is CASSSPSVPNEQFF. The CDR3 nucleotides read TGTGCCAGCAGCTCCCCCTCCGTTCCTAATGAGCAGTTCTTC.

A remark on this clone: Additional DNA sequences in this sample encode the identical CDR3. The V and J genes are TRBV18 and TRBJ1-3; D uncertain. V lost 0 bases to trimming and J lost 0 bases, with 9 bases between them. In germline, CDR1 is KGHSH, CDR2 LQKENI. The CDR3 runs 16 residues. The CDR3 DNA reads TGTGCCAGCTCACCACCGGGAGGGAGCTCTGGAAACACCATATATTTT. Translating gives CASSPPGGSSGNTIYF.

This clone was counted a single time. CDR3 sequence: CASSFVSAEDHQRGTEAFF. In DNA form, the CDR3 reads TGTGCCAGCAGCTTTGTTTCGGCGGAGGACCACCAGAGGGGCACTGAAGCTTTCTTT. This chain uses TRBV12-1 with TRBJ1-1. TRBV12-1 is assigned pseudogene status. The CDR3 has 19 amino acids.

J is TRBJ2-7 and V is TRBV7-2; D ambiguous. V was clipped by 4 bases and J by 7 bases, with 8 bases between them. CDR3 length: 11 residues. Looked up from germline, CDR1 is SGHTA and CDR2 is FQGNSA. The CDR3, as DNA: TGTGCCAGCAGCTCACGGACGGAGCAGTACTTC. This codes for CASSSRTEQYF.

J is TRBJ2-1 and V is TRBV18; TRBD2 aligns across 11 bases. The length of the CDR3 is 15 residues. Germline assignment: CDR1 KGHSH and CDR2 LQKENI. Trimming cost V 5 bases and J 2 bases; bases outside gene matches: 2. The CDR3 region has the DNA TGTGCCAGCTCAGGTAGCGGGAGGGCCTACAATGAGCAGTTCTTC. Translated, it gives CASSGSGRAYNEQFF.

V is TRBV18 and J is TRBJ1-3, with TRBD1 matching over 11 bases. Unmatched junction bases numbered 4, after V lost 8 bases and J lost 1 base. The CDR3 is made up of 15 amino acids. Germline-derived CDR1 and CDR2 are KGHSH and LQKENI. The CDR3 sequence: CASGQGAGSGNTIYF. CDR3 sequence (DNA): TGTGCCAGCGGACAGGGGGCCGGTTCTGGAAACACCATATATTTT.

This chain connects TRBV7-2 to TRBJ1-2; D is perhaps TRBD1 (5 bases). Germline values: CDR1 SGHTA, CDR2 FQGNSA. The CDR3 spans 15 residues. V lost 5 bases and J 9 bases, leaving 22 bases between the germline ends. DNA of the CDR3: TGTGCCAGCAGCCCCACCAGGGTGATCCTTGTCAGCTACACCTTC. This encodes CASSPTRVILVSYTF.

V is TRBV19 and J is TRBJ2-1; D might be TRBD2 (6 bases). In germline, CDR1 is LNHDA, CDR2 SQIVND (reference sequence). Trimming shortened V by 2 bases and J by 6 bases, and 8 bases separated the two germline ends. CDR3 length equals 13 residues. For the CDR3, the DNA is TGTGCCAGTAGTATAACTAGCTCCAATGAGCAGTTCTTC. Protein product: CASSITSSNEQFF.

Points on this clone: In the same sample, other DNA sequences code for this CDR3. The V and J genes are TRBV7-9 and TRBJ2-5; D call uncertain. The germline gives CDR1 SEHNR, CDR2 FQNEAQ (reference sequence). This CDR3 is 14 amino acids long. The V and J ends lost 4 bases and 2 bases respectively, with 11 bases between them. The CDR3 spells CASSSRTGQETQYF. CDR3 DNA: TGTGCCAGCAGCTCCCGGACGGGTCAAGAGACCCAGTACTTC.

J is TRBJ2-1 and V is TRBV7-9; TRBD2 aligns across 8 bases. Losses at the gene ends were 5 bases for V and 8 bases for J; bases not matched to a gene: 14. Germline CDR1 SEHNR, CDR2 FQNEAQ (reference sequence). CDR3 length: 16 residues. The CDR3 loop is CASSHPGAGVQDEQFF. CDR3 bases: TGTGCCAGCAGCCATCCTGGAGCGGGAGTTCAGGATGAGCAGTTCTTC.

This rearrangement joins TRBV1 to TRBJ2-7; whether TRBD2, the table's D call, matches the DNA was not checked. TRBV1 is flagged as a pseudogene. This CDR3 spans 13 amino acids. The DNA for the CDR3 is TGCACCAGCAGCCACGGGAGCTCCTACGAGCAGTACTTC. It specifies CTSSHGSSYEQYF.

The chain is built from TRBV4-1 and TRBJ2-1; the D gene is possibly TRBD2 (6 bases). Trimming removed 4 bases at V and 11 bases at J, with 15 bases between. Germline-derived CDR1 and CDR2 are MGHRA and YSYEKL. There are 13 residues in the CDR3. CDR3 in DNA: TGCGCCAGCAGCCTGACGGGAGAGGTACAGCAGTTCTTC. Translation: CASSLTGEVQQFF.

The CDR3 here is CASSSYRGPYNEQFF. The DNA for the CDR3 is TGTGCCAGCAGCTCGTACAGGGGGCCTTACAATGAGCAGTTCTTC. This chain links TRBV7-6 with TRBJ2-1; 9 nucleotides line up with TRBD1. Germline values: CDR1 SGHVS, CDR2 FNYEAQ. V shed 4 bases and J 4 bases; nucleotides not matched to a gene: 5. The CDR3 has 15 residues. The variable domain in full, with the rest retrieved from reference TRBV7-6 and TRBJ2-1, is GAGVSQSPRYKVTKRGQDVALRCDPISGHVSLYWYRQALGQGPEFLTYFNYEAQQDKSGLPNDRFSAERPEGSISTLTIQRTEQRDSAMYRCASSSYRGPYNEQFFGPGTRLTVL.

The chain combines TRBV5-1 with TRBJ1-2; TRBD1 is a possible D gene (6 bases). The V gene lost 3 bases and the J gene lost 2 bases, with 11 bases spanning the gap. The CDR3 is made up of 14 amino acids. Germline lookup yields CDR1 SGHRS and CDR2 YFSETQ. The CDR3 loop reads CASSYTTGNYGYTF. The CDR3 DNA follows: TGCGCCAGCAGCTATACAACAGGGAACTATGGCTACACCTTC.

In DNA form, the CDR3 reads TGCGCCAGCAGCTTGTCTCAGCGGGACCAAGAGACCCAGTACTTC. It specifies CASSLSQRDQETQYF. This chain uses TRBV5-1 with TRBJ2-5, with D perhaps matching TRBD2 (6 bases). The germline V gene has CDR1 SGHRS and CDR2 YFSETQ. The CDR3 covers 15 residues. Trimming took off 1 base at V and 0 bases at J, with 10 bases between the two ends.

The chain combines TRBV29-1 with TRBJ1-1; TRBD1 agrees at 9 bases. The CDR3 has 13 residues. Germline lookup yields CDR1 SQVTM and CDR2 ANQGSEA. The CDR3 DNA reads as TGCAGTACTACAGGGGGCAGGGGCACTGAAGCTTTCTTT. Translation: CSTTGGRGTEAFF.

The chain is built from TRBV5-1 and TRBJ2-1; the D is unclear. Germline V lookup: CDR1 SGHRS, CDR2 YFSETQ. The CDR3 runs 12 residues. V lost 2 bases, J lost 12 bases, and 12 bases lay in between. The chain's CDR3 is CASSLGRLGQFF. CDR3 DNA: TGCGCCAGCAGCTTAGGACGACTTGGGCAGTTCTTC.

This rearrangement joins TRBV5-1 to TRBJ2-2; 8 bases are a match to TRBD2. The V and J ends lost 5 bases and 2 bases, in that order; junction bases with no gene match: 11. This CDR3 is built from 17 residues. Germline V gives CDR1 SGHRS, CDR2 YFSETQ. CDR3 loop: CASSPGLVSGNTGELFF. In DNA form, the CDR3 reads TGCGCCAGCAGTCCGGGACTAGTTAGTGGAAACACCGGGGAGCTGTTTTTT.